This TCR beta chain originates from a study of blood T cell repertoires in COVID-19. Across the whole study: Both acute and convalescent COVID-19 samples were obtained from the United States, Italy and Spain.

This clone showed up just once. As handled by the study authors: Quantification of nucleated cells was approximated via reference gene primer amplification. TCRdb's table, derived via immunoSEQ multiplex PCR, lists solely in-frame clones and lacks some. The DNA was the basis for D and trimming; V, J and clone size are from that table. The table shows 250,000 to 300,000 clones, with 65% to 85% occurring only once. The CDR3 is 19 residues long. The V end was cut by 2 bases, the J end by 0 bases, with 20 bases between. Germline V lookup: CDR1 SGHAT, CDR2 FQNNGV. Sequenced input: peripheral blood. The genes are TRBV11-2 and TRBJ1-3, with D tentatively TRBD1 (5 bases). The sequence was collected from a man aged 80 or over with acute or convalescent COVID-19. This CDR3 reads CASSLMGGGFAGSGNTIYF. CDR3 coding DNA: TGTGCCAGCAGCTTAATGGGCGGGGGATTTGCAGGCTCTGGAAACACCATATATTTT.